These 14 T cell receptor beta chains were all obtained from the same sample, sequenced in a study of technical replicates of blood from a few donors. TCRdb's table, derived via immunoSEQ multiplex PCR, lists solely in-frame clones and lacks some. The sample holds just under 45,000 clones, around 96% seen once. Sequenced sample: T cells isolated from PBMCs. Receptors originate from a human donor in good health.

The chain couples TRBV28 to TRBJ1-2; D may be TRBD1 (6 bases). CDR1 is MDHEN and CDR2 is SYDVKM in the germline V gene. The CDR3 length is 11 residues. With 4 bases removed from V and 8 bases from J, the gap between germline ends came to 8 bases. CDR3 loop: CASSSGDGYTF. The CDR3, as DNA: TGTGCCAGCAGTTCAGGGGACGGCTACACCTTC.

The chain links TRBV6-5 to TRBJ2-3; a weak D match, TRBD1 (5 bases). Germline CDR1 and CDR2: MNHEY and SVGAGI. This CDR3 has 13 residues. The ends were cut back, 2 bases at V and 4 bases at J, with 7 bases in the middle. The CDR3 reads CASSYLGPDTQYF. DNA for the CDR3: TGTGCCAGCAGTTACCTGGGGCCAGATACGCAGTATTTT.

The rearrangement joins TRBV7-3 to TRBJ2-3; tentatively, D is TRBD1 (6 bases). In germline, CDR1 is SGHTA, CDR2 FQGTGA. The CDR3 is 15 amino acids. With 5 bases removed from V and 2 bases from J, the gap between germline ends came to 14 bases. The DNA for the CDR3 is TGTGCCAGCAGCCAGCGACAGGACCTCACAGATACGCAGTATTTT. Residues: CASSQRQDLTDTQYF.

The CDR3 here is CASSLADSNTGELFF. The CDR3 DNA reads as TGCGCCAGCAGCTTGGCGGACAGTAACACCGGGGAGCTGTTTTTT. This chain joins TRBV5-1 and TRBJ2-2; possibly TRBD1 for D (6 bases). V lost 0 bases, J lost 2 bases, and 8 bases lay in between. The V gene's germline CDR1 is SGHRS and CDR2 YFSETQ. CDR3 length: 15 residues.

The chain employs TRBV7-9 and TRBJ2-7; tentatively, D is TRBD2 (5 bases). The CDR3 runs to 13 residues. V was shortened by 5 bases and J by 3 bases, with 11 bases between the two germline ends. The germline V gene has CDR1 SEHNR and CDR2 FQNEAQ (reference sequence). CDR3 sequence (DNA): TGTGCCAGCAGCATTCTAGCTTACTACGAGCAGTACTTC. This translates into CASSILAYYEQYF.

This chain links TRBV5-6 with TRBJ1-5, with D perhaps TRBD1 (6 bases). Trimming left V 3 bases short and J 6 bases short, with 13 bases between. The CDR3 runs to 14 residues. Germline assignment: CDR1 SGHDT and CDR2 YYEEEE. Here the CDR3 reads CASSSSTGGQPQHF. CDR3 nucleotide sequence: TGTGCCAGCAGCTCATCGACAGGCGGTCAGCCCCAGCATTTT.

V usage is TRBV2 and J usage is TRBJ1-1; 8 nucleotides align to TRBD1. The CDR3 runs 15 residues. Looked up from germline, CDR1 is SNHLY and CDR2 is FYNNEI. V lost 6 bases to trimming and J lost 4 bases; unmatched junction nucleotides: 10. CDR3 protein: CASRLTGAGGTEAFF. The CDR3 DNA sequence: TGTGCCAGCAGATTGACAGGGGCTGGGGGCACTGAAGCTTTCTTT.

The J gene is TRBJ1-1, the V gene TRBV7-9; 9 bases fit TRBD1. The CDR3 contains 15 residues. After removal of 5 bases from V and 1 base from J, the junction contained 5 bases not matched to a gene. From germline, CDR1 is SEHNR and CDR2 FQNEAQ (reference sequence). The CDR3 DNA is TGTGCCAGCAGCACGACAGGGGGTGGGAACACTGAAGCTTTCTTT. Translated, it gives CASSTTGGGNTEAFF.

The V gene is TRBV27, the J gene TRBJ1-1; no reliable D call. Trimming pared 2 bases from V and 1 base from J, leaving 8 bases between. The CDR3 contains 14 residues. Germline CDR1 is MNHEY and CDR2 is SMNVEV (reference sequence). For the CDR3, the DNA is TGTGCCAGCAGTTTAGGGCGGGAGAACACTGAAGCTTTCTTT. The encoded protein is CASSLGRENTEAFF.

The rearrangement uses TRBV4-2 and TRBJ2-7; possible D gene TRBD2, 6 bases. Looked up from germline, CDR1 is LGHNA and CDR2 is YNFKEQ. This CDR3 spans 18 amino acids. The V end lost 3 bases, the J end lost 3 bases, and 24 bases lay between the germline ends. The CDR3 loop is CASSHLNGLASASYEQYF. For the CDR3, the DNA is TGTGCCAGCAGCCATTTAAATGGCCTGGCTAGCGCCAGCTACGAGCAGTACTTC.

The chain employs TRBV27 and TRBJ2-7, with a tentative D call TRBD1 (6 bases). CDR3 length equals 15 residues. CDR1 MNHEY and CDR2 SMNVEV come from the germline V gene (reference sequence). The V end lost 6 bases, the J end lost 4 bases, and 19 bases lay between the germline ends. This CDR3 is CASSPWGPSKYEQYF. The CDR3 DNA is TGTGCCAGCAGCCCTTGGGGGCCGAGTAAATACGAGCAGTACTTC.

This chain joins TRBV7-2 and TRBJ1-2; perhaps TRBD1 as D (6 bases). The germline gives CDR1 SGHTA, CDR2 FQGNSA. CDR3 size: 14 residues. V lost 5 bases and J 4 bases, leaving 14 bases between the germline ends. This chain's CDR3 is CASSQRTESYGYTF. CDR3 in DNA: TGTGCCAGCAGCCAAAGGACAGAATCCTATGGCTACACCTTC. The complete variable domain, with remaining parts taken from reference TRBV7-2 and TRBJ1-2, reads GAGVSQSPSNKVTEKGKDVELRCDPISGHTALYWYRQSLGQGLEFLIYFQGNSAPDKSGLPSDRFSAERTGGSVSTLTIQRTQQEDSAVYLCASSQRTESYGYTFGSGTRLTVV.

J is TRBJ2-2 and V is TRBV5-1, with 8 nucleotides matching TRBD1. This CDR3 spans 15 amino acids. The germline CDR1 and CDR2 sequences are SGHRS and YFSETQ. V dropped 4 bases and J dropped 6; count of bases not matched to a gene: 8. The CDR3 nucleotides are TGCGCCAGCAGCCCAATTGGGACAGGCCCCGGGGAGCTGTTTTTT. Amino acid sequence: CASSPIGTGPGELFF.

This chain's CDR3 is CASSMTGPNEKLFF. CDR3 nucleotides: TGCGCCAGCAGCATGACAGGGCCTAATGAAAAACTGTTTTTT. The V and J genes are TRBV5-1 and TRBJ1-4; the match to TRBD1 covers 7 bases. The CDR3 runs to 14 residues. V was clipped by 4 bases and J by 3 bases; unmatched bases: 3. Germline CDR1 is SGHRS and CDR2 is YFSETQ.